The 17 T cell receptor beta chains reported below all come from one sample, sequenced in a study of metastatic and nonmetastatic thyroid tumors. With MiXCR, TCRdb called clones anew from the PCR reads. The table lists just under 60,000 clones, roughly 16% of them singletons. All patients reached thyroid surgery having received no treatment beforehand. Sequenced material: blood. These receptors were collected from a male donor with papillary thyroid cancer or a benign thyroid nodule (not recorded which). Some clones in this sample may be carry-over from other donors' samples.

The chain links TRBV20-1 to TRBJ1-2, with no clear D. Germline CDR1 reads DFQATT; CDR2 reads SNEGSKA (reference sequence). CDR3 length: 12 residues. The V and J ends lost 2 bases and 6 bases respectively, with 10 bases between them. CDR3 bases: TGCAGTGCTAGACCCTTTGGGCATGGCTACACCTTC. Translation: CSARPFGHGYTF.

This clone was counted a few times. This rearrangement joins TRBV24-1 to TRBJ2-2; 9 nucleotides match TRBD1. V was pared by 6 bases and J by 2 bases, with 6 bases of the junction left unmatched. The CDR3 has 16 amino acids. CDR1 and CDR2 from the germline V gene are KGHDR and SFDVKD. As DNA, the CDR3 is TGTGCCACCAGTCCGGACAGGGGAGTAAACACCGGGGAGCTGTTTTTT. Translated, it gives CATSPDRGVNTGELFF.

This clone came up many times. This sequence joins TRBV9 and TRBJ2-3; 7 positions match TRBD2. Germline V gene lookup returns CDR1 SGDLS and CDR2 YYNGEE. Losses at the gene ends were 2 bases for V and 0 bases for J; bases not matched to a gene: 3. This CDR3 contains 15 residues. The CDR3 DNA sequence: TGTGCCAGCAGCGTTATCGGGAGGAGCACAGATACGCAGTATTTT. Protein product: CASSVIGRSTDTQYF.

This clone was observed at least ten times. The V gene is TRBV30, the J gene TRBJ1-6, with 7 bases fitting TRBD1. The CDR3 loop spans 14 amino acids. V shed 0 bases, J shed 9 bases, and the junction held 5 bases outside the gene matches. Germline values: CDR1 GTSNPN, CDR2 SVGIG (reference sequence). CDR3 protein: CAWSVSGGASPLHF. Here the CDR3 DNA reads TGTGCCTGGAGTGTCTCAGGGGGAGCTTCACCCCTCCACTTT.

This clone showed up just a few times. A much larger clone differs by one base, so this may be a read error. The chain carries TRBV6-1 and TRBJ2-5; possibly TRBD1 for D (5 bases). Germline assignment: CDR1 MNHNS and CDR2 SASEGT. V was pared by 7 bases and J by 4 bases, with 13 bases between. CDR3 length: 13 amino acids. CDR3 bases: TGTGCCAGCATCCCAACAGGAGCAGAGACCCAGTACTTC. Amino acids: CASIPTGAETQYF.

This clone was found a few times. This sequence joins TRBV6-9 and TRBJ2-1; 7 bases match TRBD2. Germline V lookup: CDR1 MNHGY, CDR2 SVAAGI. The V segment lost 4 bases and the J segment 0 bases; nucleotides outside the gene matches: 12. The CDR3 contains 18 residues. CDR3 sequence: CASSCRLSGGHSYNEQFF. The CDR3 bases are TGTGCCAGCAGTTGTAGACTATCGGGAGGCCACTCCTACAATGAGCAGTTCTTC.

This chain joins TRBV24-1 and TRBJ2-1; the D gene is possibly TRBD2 (5 bases). V lost 4 bases and J lost 8, with 20 bases in between. CDR3 size: 16 residues. Germline V gene lookup returns CDR1 KGHDR and CDR2 SFDVKD. The CDR3 loop reads CATSESGTLRRDEQFF. CDR3 bases: TGTGCCACCAGTGAGTCCGGTACACTGAGGCGGGATGAGCAGTTCTTC.

This clone was seen at least ten times. The chain carries TRBV20-1 and TRBJ2-3; 9 nucleotides agree with TRBD2. V shed 3 bases and J 2 bases; nucleotides not matched to a gene: 6. The CDR3 contains 15 residues. Germline V gene lookup returns CDR1 DFQATT and CDR2 SNEGSKA (reference sequence). The CDR3 loop is CSASLLAGFTDTQYF. For the CDR3, the DNA is TGCAGTGCTAGCCTACTAGCGGGTTTCACAGATACGCAGTATTTT.

This clone was detected only a few times. A read error may produce the germline difference seen at one junction end. The chain combines TRBV19 with TRBJ1-2, with a tentative D call TRBD1 (5 bases). The CDR3 spans 12 residues. CDR1 is LNHDA and CDR2 is SQIVND in the germline V gene (reference sequence). CDR3 bases: TGTGCCAGTGAGAGAGGGGTTTATGGCTATACCTTC. Translation: CASERGVYGYTF.

This clone was recorded at least ten times. V usage is TRBV3-1 and J usage is TRBJ2-7, with D possibly TRBD2 on 5 matching bases. The CDR3 runs 17 residues. Germline CDR1 reads LGHDT; CDR2 reads YNNKEL (reference sequence). V lost 3 bases to trimming and J lost 5 bases, with 23 bases between them. CDR3 protein: CASSQGSEAPPWDEQYF. CDR3 DNA sequence: TGTGCCAGCAGCCAGGGGTCGGAGGCCCCACCTTGGGACGAGCAGTACTTC.

In this sample, this clone turned up many times. This sequence joins TRBV2 and TRBJ2-7; D is uncertain. V shed 9 bases and J shed 4 bases, with 13 bases lying between them. Germline V gene sequence: CDR1 SNHLY, CDR2 FYNNEI. This CDR3 comprises 12 residues. The CDR3 DNA is TGTGCCAGTCGGAAGGCGCTGTACGAGCAGTACTTC. Translated: CASRKALYEQYF.

This clone was seen only a few times. Its ends do not fully match the called genes, so a read error is possible. The V and J genes are TRBV19 and TRBJ2-7; D perhaps matches TRBD1 (6 bases). There are 14 residues in the CDR3. Looked up from germline, CDR1 is LNHDA and CDR2 is SQIVND (reference sequence). As DNA, the CDR3 is TGCGCCAGTAGTATGGGACACCTGAGCTACGAGCAGTACTTC. This sequence encodes CASSMGHLSYEQYF.

This clone was observed many times. V is TRBV4-1 and J is TRBJ2-2, with 8 bases aligning to TRBD1. The CDR3 extends over 15 amino acids. Germline CDR1 reads MGHRA; CDR2 reads YSYEKL. V was pared by 5 bases and J by 0 bases, with 2 bases of the junction left unmatched. In nucleotides, the CDR3 is TGCGCCAGCAGCGGACAGGGCGCGAACACCGGGGAGCTGTTTTTT. Translating it yields CASSGQGANTGELFF.

This clone was observed at least ten times. The chain is built from TRBV6-1 and TRBJ2-3; D is unresolved. CDR3 size: 13 residues. Germline values: CDR1 MNHNS, CDR2 SASEGT. V gave up 8 bases and J gave up 3 bases, with 12 bases separating them. DNA of the CDR3: TGTGCCAGCGTCGGCTACGCTACAGATACGCAGTATTTT. Translation: CASVGYATDTQYF.

This clone was seen a handful of times. Since no conserved phenylalanine or tryptophan closes the CDR3, a read error is the likely cause. The J gene is TRBJ2-3, the V gene TRBV10-3, with D perhaps TRBD2 (6 bases). Per the germline V gene, CDR1 is ENHRY and CDR2 is SYGVKD. V was trimmed by 4 bases and J by 5 bases, leaving 13 bases between them. The length of the CDR3 is 14 residues. Here the CDR3 reads CAISVGLSGDTQYL. CDR3 in DNA: TGTGCCATCAGTGTAGGACTATCGGGAGATACGCAGTATCTT.

This clone appeared a single time. This rearrangement joins TRBV20-1 to TRBJ2-3, with 9 bases lining up with TRBD2. V lost 6 bases and J lost 0; bases outside the gene matches: 10. The CDR3 sequence is 16 residues long. CDR1 DFQATT and CDR2 SNEGSKA come from the germline V gene (reference sequence). CDR3 coding DNA: TGCAGTGCCGTTCCCGGGACTAGCAGTAGCACAGATACGCAGTATTTT. It codes for CSAVPGTSSSTDTQYF.

This clone came up many times. The chain is built from TRBV18 and TRBJ2-3; D may correspond to TRBD1 or TRBD2 (6 bases each). Germline CDR1 and CDR2: KGHSH and LQKENI. V lost 8 bases to trimming and J lost 1 base, with 16 bases between them. The CDR3 covers 15 residues. CDR3 in amino acids: CASRRLGGRTDTQYF. Here the CDR3 DNA reads TGTGCCAGCCGACGACTAGGGGGGCGCACAGATACGCAGTATTTT. Full variable domain (missing parts from reference TRBV18 and TRBJ2-3): NAGVMQNPRHLVRRRGQEARLRCSPMKGHSHVYWYRQLPEEGLKFMVYLQKENIIDESGMPKERFSAEFPKEGPSILRIQQVVRGDSAAYFCASRRLGGRTDTQYFGPGTRLTVL.